The 30 T cell receptor beta chains below come from one sample, sequenced in a study of blood T cells in healthy people across ages. A J-beta primer mix and a sample-barcoded 5' primer were used in a second PCR of roughly 6 to 11 cycles. TCRdb processed the 5' RACE reads anew with MiXCR; each CDR3 protein has one entry. Among more than 650,000 distinct CDR3 sequences listed, about 53% were seen once. Material for sequencing was blood. The receptors were gathered from a man aged 80 or over in good health.

A few counts support this clonotype. The rearrangement links TRBV3-1 to TRBJ2-1, with 7 bases aligning to TRBD2. Unmatched junction bases numbered 10, after V lost 7 bases and J lost 10 bases. Per the germline V gene, CDR1 is LGHDT and CDR2 is YNNKEL (reference sequence). The CDR3 totals 13 residues. The CDR3 loop is CASTTGGKQEQFF. CDR3 nucleotides: TGTGCCAGCACCACGGGAGGAAAACAGGAGCAGTTCTTC.

This clonotype turned up a few times. The J gene is TRBJ1-1, the V gene TRBV5-1; TRBD1 matches 9 bases. Germline values: CDR1 SGHRS, CDR2 YFSETQ. V dropped 3 bases and J dropped 0; count of bases not matched to a gene: 12. The CDR3 sequence is 18 residues long. The DNA for the CDR3 is TGCGCCAGCAGCTCCTATCCGGGACAGGGCCACATGAACACTGAAGCTTTCTTT. It translates to CASSSYPGQGHMNTEAFF.

The chain carries TRBV25-1 and TRBJ1-5; D is uncertain. The CDR3 extends over 18 amino acids. Per germline, CDR1 MGHDK and CDR2 SYGVNS. V was shortened by 1 base and J by 1 base, with 17 bases between the two germline ends. The CDR3 here is CASSESGFRPGSNQPQHF. CDR3 nucleotides: TGTGCCAGCAGTGAATCGGGATTTAGGCCAGGCAGCAATCAGCCCCAGCATTTT.

The DNA of the CDR3 is TGCAGTGCTCACTTAGCAGGAGGGGCCAGAGGTACGCAGTATTTT. This translates into CSAHLAGGARGTQYF. The chain carries TRBV20-1 and TRBJ2-3; TRBD2 is a possible D gene (6 bases). V was pared by 5 bases and J by 8 bases, with 23 bases between. Germline V CDR1 and CDR2: DFQATT, SNEGSKA (reference sequence). CDR3 size: 15 residues.

The chain carries TRBV7-3 and TRBJ1-1, with TRBD1 matching 7 bases. Trimming took 0 bases from V and 4 from J; bases not matched to a gene: 8. Germline loops: CDR1 SGHTA, CDR2 FQGTGA. The CDR3 is 16 amino acids. CDR3 amino acids: CASSLTPQGGGTEAFF. The CDR3 DNA follows: TGTGCCAGCAGCTTAACACCGCAGGGGGGAGGCACTGAAGCTTTCTTT. Full variable domain (remainder filled in from reference TRBV7-3 and TRBJ1-1): GAGVSQTPSNKVTEKGKYVELRCDPISGHTALYWYRQSLGQGPEFLIYFQGTGAADDSGLPNDRFFAVRPEGSVSTLKIQRTERGDSAVYLCASSLTPQGGGTEAFFGQGTRLTVV.

A few counts support this clonotype. This rearrangement joins TRBV20-1 to TRBJ1-4; no definite D call. The CDR3 is made up of 14 amino acids. Germline CDR1 is DFQATT and CDR2 is SNEGSKA (reference sequence). V lost 6 bases and J lost 10, with 21 bases in between. CDR3 bases: TGCAGTGCGGATCGGGCGGCAGGCAAAGGAAAACTGTTTTTT. Translated: CSADRAAGKGKLFF.

V gene TRBV7-8 combines with J gene TRBJ1-2, with 8 bases lining up with TRBD1. The V gene's germline CDR1 is SGHVS and CDR2 FQNEAQ. After removal of 4 bases from V and 3 bases from J, the junction contained 7 bases not matched to a gene. This CDR3 has 15 residues. CDR3 sequence: CASSSGTGADYGYTF. CDR3 in DNA: TGTGCCAGCAGCTCAGGGACAGGAGCTGACTATGGCTACACCTTC.

This sequence joins TRBV3-1 and TRBJ2-7; D remains ambiguous. Germline CDR1 reads LGHDT; CDR2 reads YNNKEL (reference sequence). This CDR3 spans 14 amino acids. The germline V and J ends were trimmed by 1 base and 2 bases, with 9 bases remaining between them. The CDR3 DNA is TGTGCCAGCAGCCAAGGTGTAGCTCCCTACGAGCAGTACTTC. Translated: CASSQGVAPYEQYF.

The rearrangement joins TRBV27 to TRBJ2-6; D assignment may be TRBD1 or TRBD2 (6 bases each). Germline values: CDR1 MNHEY, CDR2 SMNVEV (reference sequence). CDR3 length: 17 amino acids. V lost 3 bases and J 1 base, leaving 13 bases between the germline ends. CDR3 sequence: CASSFGVGGSGANVLTF. In DNA, the CDR3 is TGTGCCAGCAGTTTTGGGGTAGGGGGGTCTGGGGCCAACGTCCTGACTTTC.

This clonotype turned up a few times. This chain joins TRBV7-9 and TRBJ1-4; maybe TRBD1 (5 bases). The germline gives CDR1 SEHNR, CDR2 FQNEAQ (reference sequence). This CDR3 has 16 amino acids. V lost 5 bases and J lost 4, with 17 bases in between. CDR3 sequence reads: CASSTSGGLGNEKLFF. Written as DNA, the CDR3 is TGTGCCAGCAGCACCTCCGGGGGTCTGGGTAATGAAAAACTGTTTTTT.

Many counts were recorded for this clonotype. This sequence may be a read error, since a much larger clone differs from it by one base. The V and J genes are TRBV29-1 and TRBJ2-1; no clear D. V shed 4 bases and J shed 0 bases, with 7 bases lying between them. The CDR3 loop spans 13 amino acids. The V gene's germline CDR1 is SQVTM and CDR2 ANQGSEA. The CDR3 sequence is CSVVDISYNEQFF. In nucleotides, the CDR3 is TGCAGCGTTGTAGACATCTCCTACAATGAGCAGTTCTTC.

The chain carries TRBV20-1 and TRBJ2-7; the D gene is possibly TRBD1 (6 bases). The CDR3 totals 10 residues. Trimming shortened V by 6 bases and J by 7 bases, and 10 bases separated the two germline ends. CDR1 is DFQATT, CDR2 SNEGSKA, per germline (reference sequence). Written as DNA, the CDR3 is TGCAGTGCCCCGCAGGGGGAGCAGTACTTC. Translating gives CSAPQGEQYF.

Here the CDR3 DNA reads TGTGCCAGCAGCTTAGGGACGGGTAACTACGAGCAGTACTTC. Its translation is CASSLGTGNYEQYF. This sequence joins TRBV11-2 and TRBJ2-5; D remains ambiguous. Gene TRBJ2-7 matches the end of the DNA better, so the J call may be wrong. The V gene's germline CDR1 is SGHAT and CDR2 FQNNGV. The CDR3 spans 14 residues.

This clonotype was seen more than once but under ten times. The V gene is TRBV5-1, the J gene TRBJ1-1; TRBD1 is a possible D gene (6 bases). The V end was cut by 2 bases, the J end by 2 bases, with 16 bases between. The germline V gene has CDR1 SGHRS and CDR2 YFSETQ. CDR3 length: 16 residues. CDR3 DNA sequence: TGCGCCAGCAGCTTTTTAGATGGACAGTTAAACACTGAAGCTTTCTTT. The encoded protein is CASSFLDGQLNTEAFF.

The rearrangement uses TRBV10-3 and TRBJ1-1, with D perhaps matching TRBD1 (6 bases). Germline CDR1 reads ENHRY; CDR2 reads SYGVKD. The V end was cut by 7 bases, the J end by 7 bases, with 22 bases between. The CDR3 is 15 amino acids. CDR3 bases: TGTGCCATCAATCAGGGGCCGCTGAAGGGGGGTGAAGCTTTCTTT. It codes for CAINQGPLKGGEAFF.

This clonotype was counted a single time. The J gene is TRBJ2-1, the V gene TRBV6-2 or TRBV6-3; D uncertain. The CDR3 runs to 13 residues. The V gene's germline CDR1 is MNHEY and CDR2 SVGEGT. Trimming stripped 2 bases from V and 8 bases from J, with 10 bases between. The CDR3 DNA follows: TGTGCCAGCAGTTACCGTCCTTTTTATGAGCAGTTCTTC. It encodes CASSYRPFYEQFF.

The chain is built from TRBV11-1 and TRBJ2-1, with 13 bases fitting TRBD2. Losses at the gene ends were 5 bases for V and 0 bases for J; bases not matched to a gene: 16. The CDR3 runs 21 residues. CDR1 is SGHAT, CDR2 FQDESV, per germline (reference sequence). This CDR3 is CASSPPLGLAGLMSSYNEQFF. CDR3 nucleotides: TGTGCCAGCAGCCCCCCGCTGGGACTAGCGGGGTTGATGAGCTCCTACAATGAGCAGTTCTTC.

This clonotype was observed a handful of times. The chain joins TRBV28 to TRBJ1-2; D gene ambiguous. The CDR3 sequence is 15 residues long. Germline V gives CDR1 MDHEN, CDR2 SYDVKM. V shed 3 bases and J shed 4 bases, with 15 bases lying between them. CDR3 sequence reads: CASSFEFGMTYGYTF. CDR3 nucleotides: TGTGCCAGCAGTTTTGAGTTTGGGATGACCTATGGCTACACCTTC.

The chain carries TRBV14 and TRBJ1-1; weak D call: TRBD1 (6 bases). Deletions cut 1 base from V and 3 bases from J, with 9 bases between. This CDR3 comprises 14 residues. From germline, CDR1 is SGHDN and CDR2 FVKESK. The CDR3 spells CASSQVRGDTEAFF. The DNA for the CDR3 is TGTGCCAGCAGCCAAGTCAGGGGAGACACTGAAGCTTTCTTT.

The chain uses TRBV15 and TRBJ2-7; TRBD1 aligns across 8 bases. Per germline, CDR1 LNHNV and CDR2 YYDKDF (reference sequence). The CDR3 spans 15 residues. Trimming at V came to 1 base and at J to 0 bases, leaving 2 bases not matched to a gene. As DNA, the CDR3 is TGTGCCACCAGCAGAGGGGGGACAGGCTCCTACGAGCAGTACTTC. Translated: CATSRGGTGSYEQYF.

This clonotype occurred a few times. V gene TRBV6-5 combines with J gene TRBJ1-4; 8 bases match TRBD1. Trimming took 5 bases from V and 7 from J; bases not matched to a gene: 6. Per germline, CDR1 MNHEY and CDR2 SVGAGI. The CDR3 totals 14 residues. DNA for the CDR3: TGTGCCAGCAGTCTAGACAGGGGTGGTGAAAAACTGTTTTTT. This sequence encodes CASSLDRGGEKLFF.

The chain is built from TRBV5-1 and TRBJ2-5; 7 bases agree with TRBD2. After removal of 0 bases from V and 11 bases from J, the junction contained 16 bases not matched to a gene. The CDR3 contains 16 residues. CDR1 and CDR2 (germline): SGHRS, YFSETQ. CDR3 in amino acids: CASSLGLAAQSGEQYF. The CDR3 nucleotides read TGCGCCAGCAGCTTGGGGCTAGCGGCCCAATCGGGGGAGCAGTACTTC.

The chain is built from TRBV24-1 and TRBJ2-2; 7 bases agree with TRBD1. V was clipped by 10 bases and J by 3 bases; unmatched bases: 7. Germline V gene lookup returns CDR1 KGHDR and CDR2 SFDVKD. The CDR3 extends over 14 amino acids. CDR3 nucleotides: TGTGCCACGCAGGGGGATTCCCACACCGGGGAGCTGTTTTTT. This translates into CATQGDSHTGELFF.

This clonotype was detected once. V usage is TRBV6-5 and J usage is TRBJ2-3, with D hard to call. Germline-derived CDR1 and CDR2 are MNHEY and SVGAGI. The CDR3 spans 11 residues. V dropped 6 bases and J dropped 9 bases, with 10 bases sitting between them. Here the CDR3 reads CASRVLGTQYF. In nucleotides, the CDR3 is TGTGCCAGCAGAGTCCTAGGCACGCAGTATTTT.

This clonotype was picked up a small number of times. This chain joins TRBV24-1 and TRBJ1-2; possibly TRBD1 for D (6 bases). Germline CDR1 KGHDR, CDR2 SFDVKD. Between the trimmed V and J ends, which lost 7 bases and 3 bases, there was a span of 11 bases. The CDR3 loop spans 13 amino acids. The CDR3 loop reads CATSPGGHYGYTF. CDR3 DNA: TGTGCCACCAGCCCGGGGGGGCACTATGGCTACACCTTC.

The gene calls are TRBV20-1 and TRBJ1-6; D not certain. The germline V gene encodes CDR1 DFQATT and CDR2 SNEGSKA (reference sequence). The CDR3 consists of 15 residues. V dropped 6 bases and J dropped 7 bases, with 19 bases sitting between them. CDR3 bases: TGCAGTGCCCTGGACCTGCCGATGGGAAATTCACCCCTCCACTTT. This sequence encodes CSALDLPMGNSPLHF.

The chain links TRBV7-3 to TRBJ1-2; the D is unclear. The CDR3 loop spans 12 amino acids. Trimming removed 6 bases at V and 4 bases at J, with 9 bases between. Germline CDR1 SGHTA, CDR2 FQGTGA. The CDR3, as DNA: TGTGCCAGCAGTCCCGATGGCTATGGCTACACCTTC. Amino acids: CASSPDGYGYTF.

J is TRBJ2-7 and V is TRBV20-1, with TRBD1 identical over 9 bases. This CDR3 has 15 residues. With V trimmed by 2 bases and J by 3 bases, 8 bases remained unmatched. Germline lookup yields CDR1 DFQATT and CDR2 SNEGSKA (reference sequence). In nucleotides, the CDR3 is TGCAGTGCTAGATTGCCGGGACAGGGTTACTACGAGCAGTACTTC. Translation: CSARLPGQGYYEQYF.

V gene TRBV28 combines with J gene TRBJ2-1, with TRBD2 as a possible D gene (6 bases). With 4 bases removed from V and 1 base from J, the gap between germline ends came to 11 bases. The CDR3 extends over 15 amino acids. Germline CDR1 MDHEN, CDR2 SYDVKM. The CDR3 protein is CASSSVGRSYNEQFF. The CDR3 DNA sequence: TGTGCCAGCAGTTCTGTAGGGAGGTCCTACAATGAGCAGTTCTTC.

The chain employs TRBV7-8 and TRBJ2-5; no clear D gene. The CDR3 covers 15 residues. Germline V gene data show CDR1 as SGHVS and CDR2 as FQNEAQ. Trimming pared 4 bases from V and 1 base from J, leaving 13 bases between. CDR3 nucleotides: TGTGCCAGCAGCTCCCAAACGCTTTTCCAAGAGACCCAGTACTTC. It codes for CASSSQTLFQETQYF. Using reference TRBV7-8 and TRBJ2-5 for the parts outside the CDR3, the full variable domain is GAGVSQSPRYKVAKRGQDVALRCDPISGHVSLFWYQQALGQGPEFLTYFQNEAQLDKSGLPSDRFFAERPEGSVSTLKIQRTQQEDSAVYLCASSSQTLFQETQYFGPGTRLLVL.